The 27 T cell receptor beta chains below all came from one sample that was sequenced in a study of T cell responses to AZD1222 COVID-19 vaccine. Using immunoSEQ multiplex PCR, the repertoire was profiled, and TCRdb retains in-frame clones only, with some absent. Of 100,000 to 150,000 clones in the sample, 80% to 90% are singletons; the top ten hold roughly 1.6%. This specimen was peripheral blood, taken on day 0 of AZD1222 vaccination. These receptor sequences come from an adult in good health.

The chain joins TRBV6-5 to TRBJ2-7, with 8 bases identical to TRBD2. V shed 4 bases, J shed 4 bases, and the junction held 6 bases outside the gene matches. The CDR3 totals 14 residues. CDR1 MNHEY and CDR2 SVGAGI come from the germline V gene. The CDR3 loop is CASSFERERYEQYF. Here the CDR3 DNA reads TGTGCCAGCAGTTTCGAGCGGGAGCGGTACGAGCAGTACTTC.

V usage is TRBV3-1 (or the pseudogene TRBV3-2) and J usage is TRBJ2-1, with 13 bases lining up with TRBD2. Germline V CDR1 and CDR2: LGHDT, YNNKEL (reference sequence). Germline trimming cut 2 bases from V and 6 bases from J; bases unmatched to any gene: 1. There are 15 residues in the CDR3. CDR3 sequence (DNA): TGTGCCAGCAGCCAAACTAGCGGGAGGGCCAATGAGCAGTTCTTC. Encoded protein: CASSQTSGRANEQFF.

The gene calls are TRBV19 and TRBJ1-5; 12 bases agree with TRBD1. In germline, CDR1 is LNHDA, CDR2 SQIVND (reference sequence). This CDR3 is 16 amino acids long. V shed 5 bases, J shed 10 bases, and the junction held 12 bases outside the gene matches. The CDR3 DNA reads as TGTGCCAGTAGTCCATCCGGGACAGGGGGCGCGGGTCCCCAGCATTTT. Its translation is CASSPSGTGGAGPQHF.

The chain joins TRBV7-6 to TRBJ2-3; unclear D gene. Germline V lookup: CDR1 SGHVS, CDR2 FNYEAQ. The CDR3 sequence is 14 residues long. Trimming took 1 base from V and 1 from J, leaving 6 bases between them. CDR3 sequence: CASSLVRRTDTQYF. In DNA, the CDR3 is TGTGCCAGCAGCTTAGTCCGACGCACAGATACGCAGTATTTT. The full variable domain, in which reference TRBV7-6 and TRBJ2-3 provide the parts outside the CDR3, is GAGVSQSPRYKVTKRGQDVALRCDPISGHVSLYWYRQALGQGPEFLTYFNYEAQQDKSGLPNDRFSAERPEGSISTLTIQRTEQRDSAMYRCASSLVRRTDTQYFGPGTRLTVL.

This chain uses TRBV30 with TRBJ2-1; 8 positions match TRBD1. The trim removed 5 bases at V and 6 bases at J, leaving 9 bases unmatched. Germline V gives CDR1 GTSNPN, CDR2 SVGIG (reference sequence). The CDR3 is 14 amino acids. Written as DNA, the CDR3 is TGTGCCTGGGGACAGGACAGGGTGTTCAATGAGCAGTTCTTC. Translated, it gives CAWGQDRVFNEQFF.

This sequence joins TRBV7-2 and TRBJ2-1; 10 bases match TRBD1. The junction had 16 bases not matched to a gene; V was cut back by 1 base and J by 7 bases. The CDR3 runs 19 residues. The germline gives CDR1 SGHTA, CDR2 FQGNSA. CDR3 sequence reads: CASSLVWFSRDRGTNEQFF. CDR3 bases: TGTGCCAGCAGCTTAGTCTGGTTTAGTCGGGACAGGGGTACGAATGAGCAGTTCTTC.

V is TRBV7-9 and J is TRBJ2-7, with D perhaps TRBD2 (6 bases). This CDR3 is 13 amino acids long. Trimming removed 3 bases at V and 5 bases at J, with 11 bases between. Germline V CDR1 and CDR2: SEHNR, FQNEAQ (reference sequence). CDR3 DNA: TGTGCCAGCAGCTTTGTGGAGGGCAACGAGCAGTACTTC. Translated, it gives CASSFVEGNEQYF.

The chain combines TRBV10-2 with TRBJ2-1; tentatively, D is TRBD2 (6 bases). Germline CDR1 WSHSY, CDR2 SAAADI. Trimming stripped 7 bases from V and 2 bases from J, with 12 bases between. The CDR3 consists of 14 residues. DNA for the CDR3: TGCGCCAGCACCCCGGGAGTGGCCTACAATGAGCAGTTCTTC. Protein product: CASTPGVAYNEQFF.

V usage is TRBV4-2 and J usage is TRBJ2-1; TRBD1 might be the D (5 bases). Trimming took 4 bases from V and 0 from J, leaving 10 bases between them. CDR3 size: 15 residues. Germline V gene sequence: CDR1 LGHNA, CDR2 YNFKEQ. The chain's CDR3 is CASSLNTGSYNEQFF. In DNA form, the CDR3 reads TGTGCCAGCAGCCTCAACACAGGCTCCTACAATGAGCAGTTCTTC.

V and J are TRBV3-1 (or the pseudogene TRBV3-2) and TRBJ2-3; 8 bases fit TRBD2. Germline CDR1 and CDR2: LGHDT and YNNKEL (reference sequence). J was trimmed by 1 base and V by 2 bases; bases with no gene match: 2. This CDR3 has 15 residues. CDR3 amino acids: CASSQMTSGTDTQYF. In DNA form, the CDR3 reads TGTGCCAGCAGCCAAATGACTAGCGGCACAGATACGCAGTATTTT.

This chain joins TRBV19 and TRBJ2-6; possibly TRBD2 for D (5 bases). There are 15 residues in the CDR3. V lost 3 bases to trimming and J lost 2 bases, with 8 bases between them. From germline, CDR1 is LNHDA and CDR2 SQIVND (reference sequence). CDR3 residues: CASSITGTGANVLTF. CDR3 coding DNA: TGTGCCAGTAGTATTACCGGGACTGGGGCCAACGTCCTGACTTTC.

V gene TRBV4-1 combines with J gene TRBJ2-7, with D perhaps TRBD1 or TRBD2 (6 bases each). V lost 5 bases and J lost 5, with 31 bases in between. This CDR3 region has 19 residues. CDR1 and CDR2 from the germline V gene are MGHRA and YSYEKL. In nucleotides, the CDR3 is TGCGCCAGCAGCTTCGGGCGAATAGGGGGGAGACGAGCGGAAAACGAGCAGTACTTC. Its translation is CASSFGRIGGRRAENEQYF.

The chain links TRBV6-2 or TRBV6-3 to TRBJ2-3, with D perhaps TRBD1 (6 bases). Germline loops: CDR1 MNHEY, CDR2 SVGEGT. The CDR3 covers 15 residues. The V gene lost 6 bases and the J gene lost 4 bases, with 17 bases spanning the gap. In DNA, the CDR3 is TGTGCCAGCAGCCCCCCTACAGGGTTGGCAGATACGCAGTATTTT. Its protein is CASSPPTGLADTQYF.

The chain uses TRBV4-1 and TRBJ2-4; weak D call: TRBD1 (6 bases). CDR1 is MGHRA, CDR2 YSYEKL, per germline. The CDR3 sequence is 14 residues long. The V end lost 4 bases, the J end lost 10 bases, and 17 bases lay between the germline ends. The CDR3 loop reads CASSRIPEQGIQYF. CDR3 coding DNA: TGCGCCAGCAGCCGCATCCCTGAACAGGGAATTCAGTACTTC.

This chain joins TRBV2 and TRBJ1-1, with 9 bases aligning to TRBD1. Losses at the gene ends were 6 bases for V and 5 bases for J; bases not matched to a gene: 13. Germline CDR1 SNHLY, CDR2 FYNNEI. CDR3 length: 16 amino acids. Written as DNA, the CDR3 is TGTGCCAGCAGATCCCCATACAGGGGGCGAGGAACTGAAGCTTTCTTT. Its protein product is CASRSPYRGRGTEAFF.

J is TRBJ1-5 and V is TRBV15; the D is unclear. Germline CDR1 is LNHNV and CDR2 is YYDKDF (reference sequence). Trimming shortened V by 0 bases and J by 4 bases, and 10 bases separated the two germline ends. There are 15 residues in the CDR3. The CDR3 region has the DNA TGTGCCACCAGCAGAGATAACTTGGGAAATCAGCCCCAGCATTTT. This codes for CATSRDNLGNQPQHF. Complete variable domain (other parts from reference TRBV15 and TRBJ1-5): DAMVIQNPRYQVTQFGKPVTLSCSQTLNHNVMYWYQQKSSQAPKLLFHYYDKDFNNEADTPDNFQSRRPNTSFCFLDIRSPGLGDTAMYLCATSRDNLGNQPQHFGDGTRLSIL.

The gene calls are TRBV27 and TRBJ2-1, with no clear D. This CDR3 is 19 amino acids long. Germline loops: CDR1 MNHEY, CDR2 SMNVEV (reference sequence). Trimming pared 0 bases from V and 9 bases from J, leaving 27 bases between. The CDR3 protein is CASSLSMPNEWPTAGEQFF. The CDR3, as DNA: TGTGCCAGCAGTTTATCGATGCCTAATGAATGGCCGACGGCCGGTGAGCAGTTCTTC.

The gene calls are TRBV4-3 and TRBJ1-6, with a weak D call TRBD1 (5 bases). Germline V gives CDR1 LGHNA, CDR2 YSLEER. The CDR3 runs to 18 residues. V was cut by 0 bases and J by 0 bases, with 12 bases left in between. The CDR3 protein is CASSQDFSGSSYNSPLHF. In nucleotides, the CDR3 is TGCGCCAGCAGCCAAGATTTTTCAGGGAGCTCCTATAATTCACCCCTCCACTTT.

The chain uses TRBV4-3 and TRBJ2-1, with D unresolved. Deletions cut 3 bases from V and 8 bases from J, with 17 bases between. Germline V gives CDR1 LGHNA, CDR2 YSLEER. This CDR3 is 15 amino acids long. CDR3 region: CASSQSEGRLDEQFF. The CDR3 coding sequence is TGCGCCAGCAGCCAGAGCGAAGGTAGGTTGGATGAGCAGTTCTTC.

This sequence joins TRBV5-4 and TRBJ1-1; TRBD1 matches at 8 bases. The CDR3 consists of 14 residues. The V gene's germline CDR1 is SGHNT and CDR2 YYREEE (reference sequence). V shed 4 bases and J 5 bases; nucleotides not matched to a gene: 7. The CDR3 nucleotides read TGTGCCAGCAGCACCACAGGGGGAATAACTGAAGCTTTCTTT. Protein product: CASSTTGGITEAFF.

The V gene is TRBV5-1, the J gene TRBJ2-4, with TRBD1 matching 9 bases. V lost 2 bases and J lost 8; bases outside the gene matches: 5. The CDR3 contains 14 residues. The germline V gene has CDR1 SGHRS and CDR2 YFSETQ. This chain's CDR3 is CASSLDRGVDIQYF. The CDR3 coding sequence is TGCGCCAGCAGCTTAGACAGGGGGGTGGACATTCAGTACTTC. Variable domain in full (rest from reference TRBV5-1 and TRBJ2-4): KAGVTQTPRYLIKTRGQQVTLSCSPISGHRSVSWYQQTPGQGLQFLFEYFSETQRNKGNFPGRFSGRQFSNSRSEMNVSTLELGDSALYLCASSLDRGVDIQYFGAGTRLSVL.

The CDR3: CASSLKLAGGETQYF. CDR3 nucleotides: TGTGCCAGCAGCTTGAAACTAGCGGGAGGAGAGACCCAGTACTTC. V gene TRBV5-4 combines with J gene TRBJ2-5; TRBD2 matches 12 bases. After removal of 1 base from V and 4 bases from J, the junction contained 2 bases not matched to a gene. Looked up from germline, CDR1 is SGHNT and CDR2 is YYREEE (reference sequence). The CDR3 length is 15 residues.

The chain couples TRBV28 to TRBJ1-2; no reliable D call. This CDR3 spans 14 amino acids. CDR1 MDHEN and CDR2 SYDVKM come from the germline V gene. V was clipped by 6 bases and J by 0 bases, with 11 bases between them. The CDR3 bases are TGTGCCAGCAGCCCGGACCCATCTAACTATGGCTACACCTTC. It is translated as CASSPDPSNYGYTF.

J is TRBJ1-4 and V is TRBV6-5; a weak D match, TRBD1 (5 bases). Trimming pared 10 bases from V and 7 bases from J, leaving 19 bases between. This CDR3 has 14 residues. The germline V gene has CDR1 MNHEY and CDR2 SVGAGI. CDR3 nucleotide sequence: TGTGCCACCAAGGAGGGTCAACAGGCTGAAAAACTGTTTTTT. This gives the protein CATKEGQQAEKLFF.

This chain links TRBV7-3 with TRBJ1-1; a possible D gene is TRBD1 (6 bases). Germline CDR1 SGHTA, CDR2 FQGTGA. Trimming shortened V by 1 base and J by 0 bases, and 12 bases separated the two germline ends. This CDR3 is built from 16 residues. The CDR3 DNA is TGTGCCAGCAGCTTAAACGGGGGCGACTTGAACACTGAAGCTTTCTTT. Translation gives CASSLNGGDLNTEAFF.

The V and J genes are TRBV7-3 and TRBJ2-3; TRBD1 or TRBD2 may be the D gene (5 bases each). The CDR3 totals 13 residues. The germline V gene encodes CDR1 SGHTA and CDR2 FQGTGA. The ends were cut back, 2 bases at V and 5 bases at J, with 8 bases in the middle. The CDR3 nucleotides read TGTGCCAGCAGCTTATTTGGGGGAGATACGCAGTATTTT. This sequence encodes CASSLFGGDTQYF.

The chain employs TRBV5-1 and TRBJ1-1; D is perhaps TRBD1 (5 bases). Looked up from germline, CDR1 is SGHRS and CDR2 is YFSETQ. Trimming cost V 6 bases and J 5 bases, with 20 bases left between them. This CDR3 comprises 15 residues. For the CDR3, the DNA is TGCGCCAGCAACTCAGGAGGGGCTTTATATACTGAAGCTTTCTTT. Its protein product is CASNSGGALYTEAFF.